Listed here are 14 T cell receptor beta chains from one sample, sequenced in a study of cytomegalovirus exposure and HLA in healthy donors. Vbeta (60) and Jbeta (13) primers were used in the PCR. Profiled with immunoSEQ multiplex PCR; TCRdb holds only in-frame clones, not every one. The table has fewer than 90,000 clones, roughly four fifths seen once. The sample was PBMCs. The source of these receptors is a human donor in good health.

This clone was observed a single time. The chain employs TRBV5-1 and TRBJ2-5; 8 bases map to TRBD1. V dropped 5 bases and J dropped 4; count of bases not matched to a gene: 7. Germline CDR1 SGHRS, CDR2 YFSETQ. CDR3 length equals 14 residues. The CDR3, as DNA: TGCGCCAGCAGAAATTACAGGGGGTCAGAGACCCAGTACTTC. This codes for CASRNYRGSETQYF.

This clone has a handful of counts. The gene calls are TRBV10-3 and TRBJ1-1; tentatively, D is TRBD1 (6 bases). Per the germline V gene, CDR1 is ENHRY and CDR2 is SYGVKD. Trimming cost V 8 bases and J 1 base, with 8 bases left between them. The CDR3 spans 12 residues. The CDR3 bases are TGTGCCATCGGGGGCCGGAACACTGAAGCTTTCTTT. Translation: CAIGGRNTEAFF.

There are a few counts of this clone. This chain links TRBV19 with TRBJ2-3; D is possibly TRBD1 (6 bases). Germline V gene lookup returns CDR1 LNHDA and CDR2 SQIVND (reference sequence). The CDR3 runs to 20 residues. V shed 4 bases and J shed 5 bases, with 31 bases lying between them. CDR3 nucleotides: TGTGCCAGTAGTACCCCGGACGACAGGTTGTTGCCCGAGGACAGAGATACGCAGTATTTT. It translates to CASSTPDDRLLPEDRDTQYF.

Points on this clone: At one end, the junction sequence differs from germline, possibly due to a read error. The V call is TRBV7-9, the J call TRBJ1-2; D gene uncertain. The length of the CDR3 is 16 residues. Germline V gives CDR1 SEHNR, CDR2 FQNEAQ (reference sequence). In nucleotides, the CDR3 is TGTTCCAGCAGCTTAACGAGGGAGACCTTTAACTATGGCTACACCTTC. This translates into CSSSLTRETFNYGYTF.

This chain connects TRBV30 to TRBJ1-4, with 11 bases that match TRBD1. Germline CDR1 reads GTSNPN; CDR2 reads SVGIG (reference sequence). The V segment lost 1 base and the J segment 7 bases; nucleotides outside the gene matches: 5. The CDR3 is 15 residues long. The CDR3 bases are TGTGCCTGGAGTGGGACAGGGGGCGCGGGTGAAAAACTGTTTTTT. Translation gives CAWSGTGGAGEKLFF.

The genes are TRBV5-4 and TRBJ2-3; D might be TRBD2 (7 bases). CDR1 is SGHNT and CDR2 is YYREEE in the germline V gene (reference sequence). The CDR3 totals 16 residues. The V end was cut by 0 bases, the J end by 1 base, with 12 bases between. The CDR3 sequence: CASSLAGRGRTDTQYF. The CDR3 DNA is TGTGCCAGCAGCTTGGCCGGGCGGGGGCGCACAGATACGCAGTATTTT.

The rearrangement joins TRBV23-1 to TRBJ2-5, with 8 bases aligning to TRBD1. TRBV23-1 is reported as an ORF; its role is uncertain. V lost 2 bases, J lost 5 bases, and 10 bases stayed unmatched. CDR3 length: 16 residues. CDR3 residues: CASSQPSDREYETQYF. As DNA, the CDR3 is TGCGCCAGCAGTCAACCCTCGGACAGGGAGTATGAGACCCAGTACTTC.

The gene calls are TRBV7-2 and TRBJ2-3, with TRBD2 as a possible D gene (6 bases). V gave up 5 bases and J gave up 8 bases, with 17 bases separating them. Per the germline V gene, CDR1 is SGHTA and CDR2 is FQGNSA. The CDR3 has 14 amino acids. CDR3 in amino acids: CASSPRGSGSTQYF. DNA for the CDR3: TGTGCCAGCAGCCCCCGGGGTTCCGGGAGTACGCAGTATTTT.

The J gene is TRBJ2-7, the V gene TRBV5-4; D unclear. Trimming took 0 bases from V and 0 from J, leaving 16 bases between them. CDR3 length: 17 amino acids. CDR1 and CDR2 (germline): SGHNT, YYREEE (reference sequence). The DNA for the CDR3 is TGTGCCAGCAGCTTGGCCCGCGGCAGCAAAACCTCCTACGAGCAGTACTTC. Translating gives CASSLARGSKTSYEQYF.

The chain uses TRBV4-2 and TRBJ1-4; 7 nucleotides line up with TRBD1. The trim removed 3 bases at V and 3 bases at J, leaving 4 bases unmatched. CDR3 length equals 15 residues. From germline, CDR1 is LGHNA and CDR2 YNFKEQ. The CDR3 is CASSHRDSANEKLFF. The CDR3 nucleotides read TGTGCCAGCAGCCACCGGGACAGTGCTAATGAAAAACTGTTTTTT.

This clone was seen once. The chain is built from TRBV7-2 and TRBJ1-3; no clear D. The CDR3 is made up of 14 amino acids. Germline V lookup: CDR1 SGHTA, CDR2 FQGNSA. V gave up 6 bases and J gave up 0 bases, with 9 bases separating them. CDR3 region: CASRPPGSGNTIYF. The CDR3 DNA follows: TGTGCCAGCAGGCCCCCGGGCTCTGGAAACACCATATATTTT.

This chain joins TRBV5-1 and TRBJ2-5, with D tentatively TRBD2 (5 bases). With the DNA end fitting TRBJ2-7 better, the J assignment may be wrong. Germline V gives CDR1 SGHRS, CDR2 YFSETQ. The CDR3 runs to 14 residues. CDR3 bases: TGCGCCAGCAGCGCGGGCGGCAGTAACTACGAGCAGTACTTC. Translating gives CASSAGGSNYEQYF.

The V call is TRBV6-1, the J call TRBJ1-1; D is unresolved. The germline gives CDR1 MNHNS, CDR2 SASEGT. The V gene lost 2 bases and the J gene lost 9 bases, with 16 bases spanning the gap. The CDR3 is 14 residues long. Here the CDR3 DNA reads TGTGCCAGCAGTGAAAAGTGGGCGGGCCTTAAAGCTTTCTTT. It translates to CASSEKWAGLKAFF.

The gene calls are TRBV13 and TRBJ2-3; 8 bases match TRBD2. This CDR3 is 18 amino acids long. Germline V lookup: CDR1 PRHDT, CDR2 FYEKMQ (reference sequence). Trimming cost V 4 bases and J 4 bases; bases outside gene matches: 16. The CDR3 sequence is CASSYVRPSGFQADTQYF. CDR3 DNA: TGTGCCAGCAGCTACGTGAGGCCTAGCGGGTTTCAGGCAGATACGCAGTATTTT.